What follows is one T cell receptor (beta chain) and its context. The antigen remains undetermined. Only in-frame clones appear in the TCRdb table, and some are missing; sequencing was by immunoSEQ multiplex PCR. The table records approximately 7,000 clones, roughly 70% of them present only once. V was cut by 0 bases and J by 13 bases, with 15 bases left in between. This CDR3 has 13 amino acids. Germline V gives CDR1 MNHNY, CDR2 SVGAGI (reference sequence). DNA was extracted from unsorted cell suspensions stored frozen. The sample comes from a study of immune cell composition in non-small cell lung cancer. Study-wide background: Histologic subtype was mainly adenocarcinoma or squamous cell carcinoma.

The study's findings and limits: Shared sequences between tumour-reactive and dominant in vivo clones were not proven. Lung squamous cell carcinoma tumours had significantly higher top 10 clone scores and productive clonality than lung adenocarcinoma.

Sequenced input: lung tumor tissue. The sequence came from a human donor with non-small cell lung cancer. The V call is TRBV6-6, the J call TRBJ1-2, with D possibly matching TRBD1 (5 bases). As DNA, the CDR3 is TGTGCCAGCAGTTACTCGAGGGAGGGGCTCGGCACCTTC. This translates into CASSYSREGLGTF.